Listed below are T cell receptor beta chains from one sample, sequenced in a study of shared clonotypes between healthy human individuals. Libraries were prepared by immunoSEQ multiplex PCR; TCRdb keeps only in-frame clonotypes and omits some of them. The repertoire includes millions of clones, just under 95% of them detected once, and more than 0.95% sits in the top ten. The sequenced sample was naive CD8+ T cells sorted from blood. The origin of the receptors is a man between 18 and 29 years old in good health. Both conserved end residues are part of each CDR3. The D gene is left open where the match is weak. Size values are once, few and many counts, or a class for expanded clones, and some rows have none.

clone_size cdr3_length j_call d_call v_call cdr3_nt cdr3_aa
NA 14 TRBJ2-5 TRBD1 TRBV13 TGTGCCAGCAGCTTAGAAGGGGGCGCAGAGACCCAGTACTTC CASSLEGGAETQYF
NA 14 TRBJ2-5 NA TRBV29-1 TGCAGCGTTGAAGCCTCAGGGATAGGAAAGACCCAGTACTTC CSVEASGIGKTQYF
NA 17 TRBJ2-1 TRBD2 TRBV7-8 TGTGCCAGCAGCTCTAAACTTGGCGGGGGGGACCTCAATGAGCAGTTCTTC CASSSKLGGGDLNEQFF
NA 12 TRBJ2-7 NA TRBV10-1 TGCGCCAGCAGTGAGACTACCTACGAGCAGTACTTC CASSETTYEQYF
NA 15 TRBJ2-7 TRBD2 TRBV28 TGTGCCAGCAGTTCTCATCCTAGCGGAGTCTACGAGCAGTACTTC CASSSHPSGVYEQYF
NA 14 TRBJ2-5 TRBD1 TRBV5-8 TGTGCCAGCAGCCCGGGGACAGAGGGGGAGACCCAGTACTTC CASSPGTEGETQYF
NA 15 TRBJ2-7 TRBD2 TRBV7-9 TGTGCCAGCAGCTTAGTGGGAGGGCTGGGCCACGAGCAGTACTTC CASSLVGGLGHEQYF
NA 16 TRBJ2-5 NA TRBV15 TGTGCCACCAGCAGCGGACCTGTTGGGCCTCTGGGGACCCAGTACTTC CATSSGPVGPLGTQYF
NA 14 TRBJ1-5 NA TRBV9 TGTGCCAGCAGCGTAGCAGGGGTAGGACAGCCCCAGCATTTT CASSVAGVGQPQHF
NA 13 TRBJ2-7 NA TRBV11-3 TGTGCCAGCAGCTCGAGGGGGGGCTACGAGCAGTACTTC CASSSRGGYEQYF
NA 21 TRBJ2-2 TRBD2 TRBV28 TGTGCCAGCAGTCCAGAGGAGTCGAGAAGAATAGCGGGGGTTACTACCGGGGAGCTGTTTTTT CASSPEESRRIAGVTTGELFF
NA 15 TRBJ1-1 TRBD1 TRBV19 TGTGCCAGTGCCAAATTGACAGGGTTCGTTACTGAAGCTTTCTTT CASAKLTGFVTEAFF
NA 15 TRBJ2-7 TRBD2 TRBV5-6 TGTGCCAGCAGCTTGGTTCTAGCGGGCCCCTACGAGCAGTACTTC CASSLVLAGPYEQYF
NA 15 TRBJ2-1 NA TRBV11-2 TGTGCCAGCAGCCCATCGGGGTTTACCTACAATGAGCAGTTCTTC CASSPSGFTYNEQFF
NA 15 TRBJ1-2 NA TRBV5-1 TGCGCCAGCAGCTTGAGTTATTCGGCAGGGGAAGGCTACACCTTC CASSLSYSAGEGYTF
NA 14 TRBJ2-3 NA TRBV7-2 TGTGCCAGCAGCGCGGGACCAACCACAGATACGCAGTATTTT CASSAGPTTDTQYF
few 15 TRBJ1-6 NA TRBV7-9 TGTGCCAGCACCGTCCCGGGACTGGATAATTCACCCCTCCACTTT CASTVPGLDNSPLHF
NA 13 TRBJ1-6 NA TRBV10-3 TGTGCCATCAGTGAGTTGGAGACCTCACCCCTCCACTTT CAISELETSPLHF
NA 14 TRBJ2-5 NA TRBV28 TGTGCCAGCACCCCCTTTGGCGAGTGGGAGACCCAGTACTTC CASTPFGEWETQYF
once 16 TRBJ2-3 TRBD2 TRBV27 TGTGCCAGCAACCGGGAAGCGGGGGGACGCACAGATACGCAGTATTTT CASNREAGGRTDTQYF
NA 16 TRBJ2-1 TRBD2 TRBV7-8 TGTGCCAGCAGCTTCCTAGCGGGGGAGCTTTACAATGAGCAGTTCTTC CASSFLAGELYNEQFF
NA 14 TRBJ1-5 NA TRBV19 TGTGCCAGTAGTGGCAGGGAGACAAGTCAGCCCCAGCATTTT CASSGRETSQPQHF
NA 16 TRBJ2-3 TRBD2 TRBV11-2 TGTGCCAGCAGCCCCTCCGTTGGCGGGGGAACAGATACGCAGTATTTT CASSPSVGGGTDTQYF
NA 13 TRBJ2-1 NA TRBV11-2 TGTGCCAGCATGGCGAGCTCCTACAATGAGCAGTTCTTC CASMASSYNEQFF
NA 16 TRBJ2-5 NA TRBV2 TGTGCCAGCAGTGAAGCCGGGACGCTTGATGAGCTGACCCAGTACTTC CASSEAGTLDELTQYF
NA 14 TRBJ1-1 TRBD1 TRBV28 TGTGCCAGCAGAGGGGCAGGGGGGAACACTGAAGCTTTCTTT CASRGAGGNTEAFF
NA 14 TRBJ2-2 NA TRBV25-1 TGTGCCAGCAGTGAATGGGGGCGGGCCGGGGAGCTGTTTTTT CASSEWGRAGELFF
NA 13 TRBJ2-1 TRBD1 TRBV30 TGTGCCTGGTCAAACGGACAGGGCGATGAGCAGTTCTTC CAWSNGQGDEQFF
NA 16 TRBJ2-1 NA TRBV5-1 TGCGCCAGCAGCTTGGCCGGGGGAAAGTCCTACAATGAGCAGTTCTTC CASSLAGGKSYNEQFF
NA 15 TRBJ1-6 NA TRBV2 TGTGCCAGCAGTGAAAGGACAGAGTATAATTCACCCCTCCACTTT CASSERTEYNSPLHF
NA 17 TRBJ2-6 NA TRBV7-9 TGTGCCAGCAGCTTAGGCCCCCCTATCTCTGGGGCCAACGTCCTGACTTTC CASSLGPPISGANVLTF
NA 16 TRBJ2-7 NA TRBV7-2 TGTGCCAGCAGCTTAGTTTCGTCCGGGCCCTACCACGAGCAGTACTTC CASSLVSSGPYHEQYF
NA 18 TRBJ2-7 NA TRBV5-6 TGTGCCAGCAGCGCGACAGGTTGGCCTAGAGGGACCATTCTCGAGCAGTACTTC CASSATGWPRGTILEQYF
once 14 TRBJ1-3 TRBD1 TRBV28 TGTGCCAGCAGTTACCCAGGGGGCTCAAACACCATATATTTT CASSYPGGSNTIYF
once 13 TRBJ2-7 TRBD1 TRBV6-1 TGTGCCAGCAGGAACGACAGGGGCTACGAGCAGTACTTC CASRNDRGYEQYF
NA 12 TRBJ2-1 NA TRBV27 TGTGCCAGTCTGGGGCCGGGGAATGAGCAGTTCTTC CASLGPGNEQFF
NA 14 TRBJ2-7 TRBD1 TRBV27 TGTGCCAGCAGTTTAGGGCCAGGGGGCGGTGAGCAGTACTTC CASSLGPGGGEQYF
NA 13 TRBJ1-1 NA TRBV6-1 TGTGCCAGCAGTGAATGGGGGTGGTCTGAAGCTTTCTTT CASSEWGWSEAFF
NA 16 TRBJ2-7 NA TRBV7-9 TGTGCCAGCAGCCTCAGCGGGACAGCCGCTTCCTACGAGCAGTACTTC CASSLSGTAASYEQYF
NA 13 TRBJ1-1 TRBD1 TRBV4-1 TGCGCCAGCAGCCACCCGGACAGGAATGAAGCTTTCTTT CASSHPDRNEAFF
NA 15 TRBJ1-1 NA TRBV4-1 TGCGCCAGCAGCCAAGATGTGGGTTTGAACACTGAAGCTTTCTTT CASSQDVGLNTEAFF
few 13 TRBJ1-4 NA TRBV29-1 TGCAGCGCGATACAGGGTTCTAATGAAAAACTGTTTTTT CSAIQGSNEKLFF
NA 14 TRBJ2-7 NA TRBV28 TGTGCCAGCAGTTTATTTGGGAGCTCCTACGAGCAGTACTTC CASSLFGSSYEQYF
once 16 TRBJ2-7 TRBD2 TRBV13 TGTGCCAGCAGCTCCACACTAGCGGGAGAGGCCTACGAGCAGTACTTC CASSSTLAGEAYEQYF
once 13 TRBJ2-7 TRBD1 TRBV19 TGTGCCGGCTCGGGACAGGGTAAATACGAGCAGTACTTC CAGSGQGKYEQYF
NA 16 TRBJ2-3 NA TRBV5-1 TGCGCCAGCAGCTTGAGACAGGCCCTTAGCACAGATACGCAGTATTTT CASSLRQALSTDTQYF
NA 14 TRBJ2-3 NA TRBV5-1 TGCGCCAGCAGCTTGGGGGGAGGTGCAGATACGCAGTATTTT CASSLGGGADTQYF
NA 13 TRBJ2-5 NA TRBV5-8 TGTGCCAGCAGCCACGGGGGTCAAGAGACCCAGTACTTC CASSHGGQETQYF
NA 14 TRBJ2-6 NA TRBV28 TGTGCCAGCAGTTTACCGGCTGGGGCCAACGTCCTGACTTTC CASSLPAGANVLTF
NA 13 TRBJ2-7 TRBD2 TRBV19 TGTGCCAGTAGTATCGGCGGGAGATCCGAGCAGTACTTC CASSIGGRSEQYF
NA 14 TRBJ1-5 TRBD1 TRBV6-5 TGTGCCAGCAGTTGGACAGGGGGAGGGCAGCCCCAGCATTTT CASSWTGGGQPQHF
NA 17 TRBJ1-4 NA TRBV11-2 TGTGCCAGCAGCTTAAGTCTCCCGGCGAACCGGTTTGAAAAACTGTTTTTT CASSLSLPANRFEKLFF
NA 15 TRBJ2-7 NA TRBV2 TGTGCCAGCAGTTCCACTCCCGGGACACAGTACGAGCAGTACTTC CASSSTPGTQYEQYF
NA 15 TRBJ2-3 NA TRBV30 TGTGCCTGGAGTGCCGGGATATCAGGGCCAGATACGCAGTATTTT CAWSAGISGPDTQYF